The 16 T cell receptor beta chains in this list originate from one sample, sequenced in a study of T cells after posttransplantation cyclophosphamide. Here immunoSEQ multiplex PCR was the method, and the copy in TCRdb shows in-frame clones only, minus some. The sample shows about 37,000 clones, none of them appearing just once. The sample was PBMCs. Receptors were obtained from a man aged 30 to 39 in good health and a related stem cell transplant donor.

The chain recombines TRBV6-1 with TRBJ2-5; TRBD2 agrees at 10 bases. Germline V gene sequence: CDR1 MNHNS, CDR2 SASEGT. The CDR3 runs to 13 residues. Trimming at V came to 3 bases and at J to 5 bases, leaving 0 bases not matched to a gene. CDR3 nucleotides: TGTGCCAGCAGTGAGGGACTAGCGGAGACCCAGTACTTC. Translation: CASSEGLAETQYF.

This chain links TRBV14 with TRBJ2-3; 11 bases line up with TRBD1. CDR1 is SGHDN, CDR2 FVKESK, per germline. The CDR3 consists of 14 residues. V lost 10 bases, J lost 4 bases, and 7 bases stayed unmatched. This CDR3 reads CATSRTGGADTQYF. The CDR3 nucleotides read TGTGCCACGTCGAGGACAGGGGGCGCAGATACGCAGTATTTT.

This clone was recorded at least ten times. The chain carries TRBV2 and TRBJ2-7, with 12 bases lining up with TRBD2. V shed 5 bases, J shed 0 bases, and the junction held 5 bases outside the gene matches. CDR1 and CDR2 (germline): SNHLY, FYNNEI. The CDR3 loop spans 16 amino acids. CDR3 region: CASSTTSGGSSYEQYF. DNA for the CDR3: TGTGCCAGCAGTACCACTAGCGGGGGGAGCTCCTACGAGCAGTACTTC.

This clone was found a few times. The rearrangement joins TRBV7-2 to TRBJ2-2, with TRBD1 identical over 7 bases. V lost 5 bases and J lost 4; bases outside the gene matches: 13. The germline V gene has CDR1 SGHTA and CDR2 FQGNSA. The CDR3 runs to 17 residues. CDR3 DNA: TGTGCCAGCAGCCGAGTCGTGGCAGGGGGTATCACCGGGGAGCTGTTTTTT. Its translation is CASSRVVAGGITGELFF.

Many counts were recorded for this clone. J is TRBJ2-7 and V is TRBV9, with 8 positions matching TRBD1. V was pared by 3 bases and J by 5 bases, with 7 bases of the junction left unmatched. The CDR3 contains 14 residues. Germline V gene data show CDR1 as SGDLS and CDR2 as YYNGEE. The CDR3 sequence: CASSATGTGHEQYF. The CDR3 DNA follows: TGTGCCAGCAGCGCGACCGGGACAGGACACGAGCAGTACTTC.

This clone was seen many times. This chain joins TRBV6-2 or TRBV6-3 and TRBJ2-2, with a tentative D call TRBD1 (6 bases). V gave up 2 bases and J gave up 1 base, with 8 bases separating them. Germline V gene lookup returns CDR1 MNHEY and CDR2 SVGEGT. This CDR3 contains 15 residues. Here the CDR3 DNA reads TGTGCCAGCAGTTACGTGACAGGGAACACCGGGGAGCTGTTTTTT. This codes for CASSYVTGNTGELFF.

This clone has a handful of counts. This sequence joins TRBV9 and TRBJ1-6; D gene uncertain. The V end was cut by 0 bases, the J end by 8 bases, with 15 bases between. This CDR3 region has 16 residues. The germline V gene encodes CDR1 SGDLS and CDR2 YYNGEE. CDR3 nucleotides: TGTGCCAGCAGCGTAGAAGGGTGGAGTAATGATTCACCCCTCCACTTT. This sequence encodes CASSVEGWSNDSPLHF.

There are a few counts of this clone. The chain uses TRBV5-4 and TRBJ2-5; D perhaps matches TRBD1 (5 bases). The CDR3 covers 13 residues. Trimming removed 1 base at V and 5 bases at J, with 9 bases between. CDR1 SGHNT and CDR2 YYREEE come from the germline V gene (reference sequence). CDR3 bases: TGTGCCAGCAGCTTGACAGGTGTGGAGACCCAGTACTTC. This sequence encodes CASSLTGVETQYF. Full variable domain (missing parts from reference TRBV5-4 and TRBJ2-5): ETGVTQSPTHLIKTRGQQVTLRCSSQSGHNTVSWYQQALGQGPQFIFQYYREEENGRGNFPPRFSGLQFPNYSSELNVNALELDDSALYLCASSLTGVETQYFGPGTRLLVL.

This clone was counted ten times or more. The chain carries TRBV5-1 and TRBJ1-5, with no clear D. The V gene's germline CDR1 is SGHRS and CDR2 YFSETQ. Trimming removed 0 bases from V and 3 bases from J, with 10 bases in between. The CDR3 covers 15 residues. The DNA of the CDR3 is TGCGCCAGCAGCTTGGGACTAGCGGCCAATCAGCCCCAGCATTTT. Protein product: CASSLGLAANQPQHF. Full variable domain (missing parts from reference TRBV5-1 and TRBJ1-5): KAGVTQTPRYLIKTRGQQVTLSCSPISGHRSVSWYQQTPGQGLQFLFEYFSETQRNKGNFPGRFSGRQFSNSRSEMNVSTLELGDSALYLCASSLGLAANQPQHFGDGTRLSIL.

This clone turned up a few times. The V and J genes are TRBV11-2 and TRBJ2-2, with 8 bases identical to TRBD1. Germline V gives CDR1 SGHAT, CDR2 FQNNGV. This CDR3 contains 16 residues. J lost 6 bases, V lost 6 bases, and 12 bases had no gene match. The CDR3 loop reads CASSLLRDRRAGELFF. DNA of the CDR3: TGTGCCAGCAGTCTACTCCGGGACAGGAGAGCCGGGGAGCTGTTTTTT.

This clone was found many times. This chain links TRBV6-2 or TRBV6-3 with TRBJ2-3; 9 bases align to TRBD2. Trimming at V came to 0 bases and at J to 4 bases, leaving 8 bases not matched to a gene. Germline V gene sequence: CDR1 MNHEY, CDR2 SVGEGT. This CDR3 region has 17 residues. Here the CDR3 reads CASSYSTARGGPDTQYF. The CDR3 DNA sequence: TGTGCCAGCAGTTACTCGACCGCGCGGGGGGGCCCAGATACGCAGTATTTT.

This clone was counted many times. J is TRBJ1-2 and V is TRBV4-1, with 7 bases lining up with TRBD1. This CDR3 has 15 residues. CDR1 MGHRA and CDR2 YSYEKL come from the germline V gene. V lost 2 bases to trimming and J lost 4 bases; unmatched junction nucleotides: 7. The CDR3 DNA reads as TGCGCCAGCAGCCAATTCTCACAGGGGCCCTATGGCTACACCTTC. The encoded protein is CASSQFSQGPYGYTF.

This clone was recorded many times. The rearrangement links TRBV6-6 to TRBJ2-7; TRBD1 might be the D (6 bases). CDR1 is MNHNY, CDR2 SVGAGI, per germline (reference sequence). Trimming shortened V by 3 bases and J by 5 bases, and 14 bases separated the two germline ends. The CDR3 runs 14 residues. In nucleotides, the CDR3 is TGTGCCAGCAGTTATCCCGCAGGGGTCGACGAGCAGTACTTC. As protein: CASSYPAGVDEQYF.

This clone was counted ten times or more. The chain links TRBV5-1 to TRBJ1-2; 9 positions agree with TRBD1. This CDR3 spans 14 amino acids. Germline V gene data show CDR1 as SGHRS and CDR2 as YFSETQ. J was trimmed by 7 bases and V by 0 bases; bases with no gene match: 4. CDR3 sequence reads: CASSLAGQGSGYTF. The CDR3 nucleotides read TGCGCCAGCAGCTTGGCCGGACAGGGGTCTGGCTACACCTTC.

In this sample, this clone turned up many times. The V call is TRBV7-7, the J call TRBJ2-1, with a weak D call TRBD1 (5 bases). There are 15 residues in the CDR3. The V gene's germline CDR1 is SSHAT and CDR2 FNYEAQ (reference sequence). V lost 1 base and J lost 3, with 10 bases in between. As DNA, the CDR3 is TGTGCCAGCAGCTTAGGCTTAGGGGACTACAATGAGCAGTTCTTC. It encodes CASSLGLGDYNEQFF.

The sample holds many counts of this clone. At one boundary the junction diverges from the germline segment, which might be a read error. The gene calls are TRBV7-7 and TRBJ1-4; D is unresolved. Looked up from germline, CDR1 is SSHAT and CDR2 is FNYEAQ (reference sequence). This CDR3 has 13 amino acids. The CDR3 loop reads CASSRGPNEKLFF. The CDR3 DNA sequence: TGTGCTAGCAGCCGGGGTCCGAATGAAAAACTGTTTTTT.